What follows are 20 T cell receptor beta chains derived from one specimen sequenced in a study of blood T cell repertoires in COVID-19. Method: immunoSEQ multiplex PCR; TCRdb's copy keeps in-frame clones and lacks some. The sample shows about 140,000 clones, around 80% of them seen only once. The specimen was PBMCs or T cells enriched from blood (not recorded which). The receptor set was obtained from a woman in her late teens or twenties who had been exposed to COVID-19.

This sequence joins TRBV6-6 and TRBJ2-7; 8 bases agree with TRBD2. The germline CDR1 and CDR2 sequences are MNHNY and SVGAGI (reference sequence). The CDR3 is 13 amino acids. J lost 6 bases, V lost 2 bases, and 3 bases had no gene match. The DNA of the CDR3 is TGTGCCAGCAGTTACACGGGAGGGCCCGAGCAGTACTTC. It specifies CASSYTGGPEQYF.

V and J are TRBV11-2 and TRBJ2-1, with 7 bases aligning to TRBD1. The V and J ends lost 5 bases and 3 bases, in that order; junction bases with no gene match: 7. CDR1 is SGHAT and CDR2 is FQNNGV in the germline V gene. This CDR3 spans 15 amino acids. CDR3 DNA: TGTGCCAGCAGCCCGCGACAGGGATTCTACAATGAGCAGTTCTTC. This gives the protein CASSPRQGFYNEQFF.

V is TRBV18 and J is TRBJ2-1; 11 bases line up with TRBD2. There are 15 residues in the CDR3. Germline V lookup: CDR1 KGHSH, CDR2 LQKENI. J gave up 5 bases and V 2 bases, and 2 bases lay outside the gene matches. The CDR3, as DNA: TGTGCCAGCTCACCAGCGGGACTAGCGGACAATGAGCAGTTCTTC. It yields the protein CASSPAGLADNEQFF.

The rearrangement links TRBV30 to TRBJ1-5, with D unresolved. The CDR3 runs to 16 residues. With 5 bases removed from V and 0 bases from J, the gap between germline ends came to 17 bases. The germline V gene encodes CDR1 GTSNPN and CDR2 SVGIG (reference sequence). CDR3 loop: CAWPGRKVYSNQPQHF. Written as DNA, the CDR3 is TGTGCCTGGCCGGGTCGTAAGGTGTATAGCAATCAGCCCCAGCATTTT.

A remark on this clone: An end of the junction does not agree with germline; a read error may underlie this. The V and J genes are TRBV19 and TRBJ1-2, with D possibly being TRBD1 (6 bases). This CDR3 contains 12 residues. Germline lookup yields CDR1 LNHDA and CDR2 SQIVND (reference sequence). CDR3 nucleotides: TGTGCCAGTAGCCCGGGGACATTTCACCCCGTCTTC. Its protein is CASSPGTFHPVF.

This clone was detected only a few times. The V gene is TRBV12-3 or TRBV12-4, the J gene TRBJ1-3; the D is unclear. CDR3 length: 13 residues. The ends were cut back, 3 bases at V and 4 bases at J, with 7 bases in the middle. The DNA for the CDR3 is TGTGCCAGCAGTTTCAGAATCGGAAACACCATATATTTT. This translates into CASSFRIGNTIYF.

This clone was observed once. The chain couples TRBV4-3 to TRBJ1-5; 10 bases map to TRBD1. CDR3 length: 15 amino acids. Trimming cost V 3 bases and J 2 bases; bases outside gene matches: 1. CDR1 LGHNA and CDR2 YSLEER come from the germline V gene. The CDR3 sequence is CASSHGTGGNQPQHF. The CDR3, as DNA: TGCGCCAGCAGCCACGGGACAGGGGGCAATCAGCCCCAGCATTTT.

The rearrangement links TRBV6-5 to TRBJ1-2; no firm D call. The CDR3 is 13 residues long. Trimming removed 11 bases at V and 4 bases at J, with 17 bases between. Germline assignment: CDR1 MNHEY and CDR2 SVGAGI. The CDR3 region is CASSTGSRYGYTF. CDR3 bases: TGTGCCTCCTCCACCGGGAGCCGCTATGGCTACACCTTC.

The chain employs TRBV29-1 and TRBJ2-7, with 7 bases matching TRBD1. V shed 7 bases, J shed 5 bases, and the junction held 11 bases outside the gene matches. The CDR3 is made up of 13 amino acids. Germline CDR1 reads SQVTM; CDR2 reads ANQGSEA. The CDR3 region has the DNA TGCAGCGGGAAGGGACAGTATACTCACGAGCAGTACTTC. This codes for CSGKGQYTHEQYF.

The chain joins TRBV12-3 or TRBV12-4 to TRBJ1-2; D perhaps matches TRBD1 (5 bases). V was trimmed by 6 bases and J by 5 bases, leaving 13 bases between them. The CDR3 consists of 13 residues. The CDR3 bases are TGTGCCAGCAGCCCATTGACAGAATATGGCTACACCTTC. Its protein is CASSPLTEYGYTF.

The V call is TRBV6-5, the J call TRBJ2-7, with 7 nucleotides matching TRBD1. V shed 7 bases, J shed 2 bases, and the junction held 8 bases outside the gene matches. Looked up from germline, CDR1 is MNHEY and CDR2 is SVGAGI. The CDR3 runs 14 residues. The CDR3 region is CASTKVGGAYEQYF. CDR3 nucleotides: TGTGCCAGCACCAAAGTAGGGGGCGCCTACGAGCAGTACTTC.

A word on this clone: A much more abundant neighbour one base away suggests this may be a read error. The rearrangement uses TRBV3-1 (or the pseudogene TRBV3-2) and TRBJ2-7; possibly TRBD1 for D (6 bases). CDR1 and CDR2 from the germline V gene are LGHDT and YNNKEL (reference sequence). This CDR3 contains 13 residues. Between the trimmed V and J ends, which lost 0 bases and 3 bases, there was a span of 6 bases. CDR3 protein: CASSQDRGYEQYF. The CDR3 region has the DNA TGTGCCAGCAGCCAAGACAGGGGCTACGAGCAGTACTTC.

This clone has just one count. The chain joins TRBV7-2 to TRBJ1-6; the match to TRBD1 covers 7 bases. Germline lookup yields CDR1 SGHTA and CDR2 FQGNSA. The CDR3 extends over 16 amino acids. J gave up 7 bases and V 5 bases, and 11 bases lay outside the gene matches. DNA for the CDR3: TGTGCCAGCAGCGCAGGGACAGCAATTGCGAATTCACCCCTCCACTTT. Its protein product is CASSAGTAIANSPLHF.

This clone was seen once. The chain carries TRBV28 and TRBJ2-4; 8 bases fit TRBD1. CDR1 MDHEN and CDR2 SYDVKM come from the germline V gene. This CDR3 is built from 14 residues. Losses at the gene ends were 5 bases for V and 9 bases for J; bases not matched to a gene: 9. This chain's CDR3 is CASSTGQGSGIQYF. DNA of the CDR3: TGTGCCAGCAGTACCGGACAGGGATCGGGCATTCAGTACTTC.

CDR3 region: CASSVDRFGGYTF. The DNA for the CDR3 is TGTGCCAGCAGCGTAGACAGGTTTGGCGGCTACACCTTC. J is TRBJ1-2 and V is TRBV9; TRBD1 is a possible D gene (5 bases). This CDR3 is built from 13 residues. Germline CDR1 is SGDLS and CDR2 is YYNGEE. V lost 0 bases and J lost 8, with 11 bases in between.

The CDR3 bases are TGTGCCAGCAGTTATACAGGGACCCAAGAGACCCAGTACTTC. Protein product: CASSYTGTQETQYF. The chain combines TRBV6-2 or TRBV6-3 with TRBJ2-5; tentative D call: TRBD1 (6 bases). Germline loops: CDR1 MNHEY, CDR2 SVGEGT. The V and J ends lost 3 bases and 1 base respectively, with 9 bases between them. This CDR3 is 14 amino acids long.

The chain employs TRBV3-1 (or the pseudogene TRBV3-2) and TRBJ2-1; no reliable D call. V gave up 2 bases and J gave up 5 bases, with 10 bases separating them. This CDR3 spans 14 amino acids. CDR1 is LGHDT and CDR2 is YNNKEL in the germline V gene (reference sequence). Here the CDR3 DNA reads TGTGCCAGCAGCCAAATCCGCGCGAACAATGAGCAGTTCTTC. The encoded protein is CASSQIRANNEQFF.

V is TRBV6-2 or TRBV6-3 and J is TRBJ2-5; TRBD2 aligns across 9 bases. The germline V gene encodes CDR1 MNHEY and CDR2 SVGEGT. The CDR3 is made up of 15 amino acids. After removal of 8 bases from V and 5 bases from J, the junction contained 12 bases not matched to a gene. The CDR3 protein is CASRPKAGGRETQYF. As DNA, the CDR3 is TGTGCCAGCCGCCCGAAGGCGGGAGGGAGGGAGACCCAGTACTTC.

The chain employs TRBV7-9 and TRBJ2-1, with a weak D call TRBD2 (6 bases). V was pared by 1 base and J by 0 bases, with 10 bases between. CDR3 length: 16 amino acids. The germline gives CDR1 SEHNR, CDR2 FQNEAQ (reference sequence). The DNA for the CDR3 is TGTGCCAGCAGCTTAGGGCTAGCGAGCTCCTACAATGAGCAGTTCTTC. This gives the protein CASSLGLASSYNEQFF.

This chain connects TRBV10-2 to TRBJ2-1; 9 bases match TRBD2. V trimming: 2 bases; J trimming: 2 bases; junction bases outside the gene matches: 10. The CDR3 extends over 18 amino acids. Germline V CDR1 and CDR2: WSHSY, SAAADI. CDR3 DNA: TGCGCCAGCAGTGAGGGGAGTTGGCGGGAGGGCCCCTACAATGAGCAGTTCTTC. Its translation is CASSEGSWREGPYNEQFF.